This entry describes one T cell receptor beta chain. The sample belongs to a study of control samples from healthy donors and cancer patients. Measured with immunoSEQ multiplex PCR; TCRdb has only the in-frame clones, and not every one. The table includes about 51,000 clones, 88% detected once. V lost 5 bases, J lost 8 bases, and 9 bases stayed unmatched. There are 15 residues in the CDR3. CDR1 and CDR2 from the germline V gene are ENHRY and SYGVKD. The chain links TRBV10-3 to TRBJ2-1; TRBD2 matches at 10 bases. The material sequenced was PBMCs. This TCR came from a man aged 45-65 years with head and neck cancer. The CDR3 region has the DNA TGTGCCATCAGTTCCAGCGGGGGGGCCGTATATGAGCAGTTCTTC. It is translated as CAISSSGGAVYEQFF.